The clone carrying this TCR beta chain was detected only a few times. Its antigen is not known. The data originate from a study of OX40 agonist ivuxolimab in advanced cancers. Overall study context: The dose-escalation group included hepatocellular carcinoma, melanoma, renal cell carcinoma and head and neck cancer.

Findings and caveats of the study: Clonal expansion from baseline to week 6 occurred in both CD4+ and CD8+ T cells.

TCRdb keeps only in-frame clones here, not all; method: immunoSEQ multiplex PCR. The data show fewer than 80,000 clones, 80% to 90% seen once. The sequencing here drew on CD4+ or CD8+ T cells sorted from blood, taken in a trial of the OX40 agonist ivuxolimab. This clonotype originated in an adult with an advanced solid tumor such as melanoma, head and neck, liver or kidney cancer.

CDR3 sequence reads: CASSQDRARSHEQYF. In nucleotides, the CDR3 is TGCGCCAGCAGCCAAGATCGGGCAAGAAGCCACGAGCAGTACTTC. The J gene is TRBJ2-7, the V gene TRBV4-1, with unresolved D. Germline-derived CDR1 and CDR2 are MGHRA and YSYEKL. The CDR3 is 15 residues long. The V end lost 0 bases, the J end lost 5 bases, and 14 bases lay between the germline ends.